This T cell receptor beta chain appears in the sequencing data of a study of blood T cell repertoires in COVID-19. CDR3 length equals 17 residues. CDR1 is SEHNR and CDR2 is FQNEAQ in the germline V gene (reference sequence). J lost 0 bases, V lost 5 bases, and 10 bases had no gene match. Assay used: immunoSEQ multiplex PCR; TCRdb lists only in-frame clones, some missing. The table has about 190,000 clones, 84% seen once. This TCR was sampled from a woman under 40 who had been exposed to COVID-19. This sequence joins TRBV7-9 and TRBJ1-5; TRBD1 matches 7 bases. The sample taken for sequencing was PBMCs or T cells enriched from blood (not recorded which). The CDR3 DNA sequence: TGTGCCAGCAGCCCCCAAACAGGGGCCTATAGCAATCAGCCCCAGCATTTT. It translates to CASSPQTGAYSNQPQHF.